The present entry profiles one T cell receptor beta chain with its context. As yet, its antigen is unknown. The sample comes from a study of cytomegalovirus exposure and HLA in healthy donors. V shed 2 bases, J shed 7 bases, and the junction held 9 bases outside the gene matches. From germline, CDR1 is SGHNT and CDR2 YYREEE (reference sequence). The CDR3 is 15 amino acids. Whole-study findings and limits: Presence/absence analyses took donor sequencing depth as roughly uniform. Some highly shared sequence variants likely arose as a pipeline artifact. In a later analysis, specific HLA alleles were associated with under 20,000 TCR beta sequences at a 0.05 false discovery rate. The Asian-associated ancestry cluster reportedly had fewer N-insertions than the 666-donor mean in a later analysis.

Primers included in the PCR were 60 Vbeta and 13 Jbeta primers. Assay: immunoSEQ multiplex PCR; the TCRdb copy retains only in-frame clones and omits some. The table includes 65,000 to 95,000 clones, around 78% detected once. This receptor was obtained from a male donor in good health and CMV-seropositive. Sequenced sample: PBMCs. The rearrangement joins TRBV5-4 to TRBJ2-1; 7 bases align to TRBD2. In DNA form, the CDR3 reads TGTGCCAGCAGCTTCCGGGAGGCGGGGAGGAATGAGCAGTTCTTC. The encoded protein is CASSFREAGRNEQFF.